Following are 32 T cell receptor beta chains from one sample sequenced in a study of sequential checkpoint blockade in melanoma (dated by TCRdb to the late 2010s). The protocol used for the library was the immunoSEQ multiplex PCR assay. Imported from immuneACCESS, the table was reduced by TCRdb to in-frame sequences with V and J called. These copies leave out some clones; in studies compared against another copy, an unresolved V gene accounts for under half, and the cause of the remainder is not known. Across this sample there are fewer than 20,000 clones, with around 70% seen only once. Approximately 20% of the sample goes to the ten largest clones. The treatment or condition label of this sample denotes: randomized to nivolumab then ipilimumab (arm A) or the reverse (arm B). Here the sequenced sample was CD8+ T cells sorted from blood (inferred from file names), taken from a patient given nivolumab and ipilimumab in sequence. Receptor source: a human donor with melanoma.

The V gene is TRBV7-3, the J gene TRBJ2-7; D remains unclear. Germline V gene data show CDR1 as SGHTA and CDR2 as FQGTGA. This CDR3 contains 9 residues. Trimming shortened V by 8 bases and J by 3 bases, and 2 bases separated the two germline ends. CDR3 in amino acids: CASHYEQYF. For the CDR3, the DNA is TGTGCCAGCCACTACGAGCAGTACTTC.

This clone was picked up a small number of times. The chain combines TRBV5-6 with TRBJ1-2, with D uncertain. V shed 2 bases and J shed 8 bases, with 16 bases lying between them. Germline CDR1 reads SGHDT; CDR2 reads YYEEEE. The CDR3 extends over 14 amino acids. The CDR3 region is CASSFEGPLRGYTF. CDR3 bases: TGTGCCAGCAGCTTTGAGGGTCCGCTGCGCGGCTACACCTTC.

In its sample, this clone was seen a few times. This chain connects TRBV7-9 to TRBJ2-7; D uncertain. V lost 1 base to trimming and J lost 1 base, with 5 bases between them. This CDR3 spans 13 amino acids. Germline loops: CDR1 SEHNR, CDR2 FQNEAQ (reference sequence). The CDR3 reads CASSLGASYEQYF. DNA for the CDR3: TGTGCCAGCAGCTTAGGGGCATCCTACGAGCAGTACTTC.

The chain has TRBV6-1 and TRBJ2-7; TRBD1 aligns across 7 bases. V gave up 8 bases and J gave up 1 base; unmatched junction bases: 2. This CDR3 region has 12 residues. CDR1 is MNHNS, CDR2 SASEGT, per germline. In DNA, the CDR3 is TGTGCCAGCCTGACAGGGTCCTACGAGCAGTACTTC. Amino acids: CASLTGSYEQYF.

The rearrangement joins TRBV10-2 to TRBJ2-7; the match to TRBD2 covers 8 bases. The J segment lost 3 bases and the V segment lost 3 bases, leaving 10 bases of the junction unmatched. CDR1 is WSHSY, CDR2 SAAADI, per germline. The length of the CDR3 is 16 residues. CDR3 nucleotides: TGCGCCAGCAGTGAAATACCGCCGGGACTAGACTACGAGCAGTACTTC. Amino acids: CASSEIPPGLDYEQYF.

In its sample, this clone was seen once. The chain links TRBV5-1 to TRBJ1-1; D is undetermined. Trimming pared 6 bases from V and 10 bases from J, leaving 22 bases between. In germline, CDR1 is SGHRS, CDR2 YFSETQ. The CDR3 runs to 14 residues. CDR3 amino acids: CASNSVAGLRGAFF. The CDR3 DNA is TGCGCCAGCAATTCGGTGGCTGGTTTACGGGGAGCTTTCTTT.

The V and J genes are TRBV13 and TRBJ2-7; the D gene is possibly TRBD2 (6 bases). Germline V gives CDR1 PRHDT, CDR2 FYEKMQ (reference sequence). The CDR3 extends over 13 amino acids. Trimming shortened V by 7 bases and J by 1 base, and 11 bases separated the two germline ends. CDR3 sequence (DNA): TGTGCCAGCAAAGAGACTAGTTCCTACGAGCAGTACTTC. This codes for CASKETSSYEQYF.

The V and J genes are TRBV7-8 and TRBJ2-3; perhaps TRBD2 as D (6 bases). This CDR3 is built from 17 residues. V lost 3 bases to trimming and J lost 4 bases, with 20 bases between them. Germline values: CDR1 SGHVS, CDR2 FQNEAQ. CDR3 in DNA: TGTGCCAGCAGCTTCCCCTCGCGGGGCGGGGAGGCAGATACGCAGTATTTT. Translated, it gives CASSFPSRGGEADTQYF.

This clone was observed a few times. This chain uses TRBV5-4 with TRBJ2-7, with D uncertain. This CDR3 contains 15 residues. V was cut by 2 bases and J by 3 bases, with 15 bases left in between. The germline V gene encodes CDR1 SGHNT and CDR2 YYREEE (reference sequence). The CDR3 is CASSLGLPGNYEQYF. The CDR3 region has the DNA TGTGCCAGCAGCTTAGGTTTGCCAGGTAACTACGAGCAGTACTTC.

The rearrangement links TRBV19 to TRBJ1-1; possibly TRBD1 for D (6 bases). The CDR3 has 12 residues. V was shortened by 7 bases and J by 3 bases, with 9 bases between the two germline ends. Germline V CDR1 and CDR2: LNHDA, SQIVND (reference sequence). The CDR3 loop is CASKGGDTEAFF. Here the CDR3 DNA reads TGTGCCAGTAAGGGGGGGGACACTGAAGCTTTCTTT. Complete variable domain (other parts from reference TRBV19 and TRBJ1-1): DGGITQSPKYLFRKEGQNVTLSCEQNLNHDAMYWYRQDPGQGLRLIYYSQIVNDFQKGDIAEGYSVSREKKESFPLTVTSAQKNPTAFYLCASKGGDTEAFFGQGTRLTVV.

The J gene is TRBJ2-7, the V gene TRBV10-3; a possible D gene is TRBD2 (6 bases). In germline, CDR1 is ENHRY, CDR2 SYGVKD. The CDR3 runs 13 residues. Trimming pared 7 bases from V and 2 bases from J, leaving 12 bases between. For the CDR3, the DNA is TGTGCCATCACGCGGGACCAAACCTACGAGCAGTACTTC. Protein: CAITRDQTYEQYF.

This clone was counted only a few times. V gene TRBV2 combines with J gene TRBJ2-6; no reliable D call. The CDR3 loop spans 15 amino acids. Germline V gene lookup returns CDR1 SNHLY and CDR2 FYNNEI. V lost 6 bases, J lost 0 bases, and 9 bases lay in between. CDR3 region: CASSHGSSGANVLTF. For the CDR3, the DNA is TGTGCCAGCAGCCACGGGTCCTCTGGGGCCAACGTCCTGACTTTC.

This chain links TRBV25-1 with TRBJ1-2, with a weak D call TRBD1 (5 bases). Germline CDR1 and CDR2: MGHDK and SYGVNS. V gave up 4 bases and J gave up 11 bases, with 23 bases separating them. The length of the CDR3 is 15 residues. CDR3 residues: CASSVRGAGAKGYTF. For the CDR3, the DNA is TGTGCCAGCAGTGTTCGCGGGGCCGGTGCTAAAGGGTACACCTTC.

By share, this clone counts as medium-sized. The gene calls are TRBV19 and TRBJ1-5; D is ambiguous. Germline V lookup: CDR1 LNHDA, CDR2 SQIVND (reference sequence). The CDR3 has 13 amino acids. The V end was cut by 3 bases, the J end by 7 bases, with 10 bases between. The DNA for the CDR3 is TGTGCCAGTAGTATTCAAGAGGCCCAGCCCCAGCATTTT. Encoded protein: CASSIQEAQPQHF.

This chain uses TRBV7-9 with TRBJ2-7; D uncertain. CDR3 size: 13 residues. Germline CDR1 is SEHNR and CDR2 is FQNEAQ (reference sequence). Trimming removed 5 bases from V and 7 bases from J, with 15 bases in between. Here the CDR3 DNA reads TGTGCCAGCAGCCGACTGGATCCCGGGGAGCAGTACTTC. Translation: CASSRLDPGEQYF.

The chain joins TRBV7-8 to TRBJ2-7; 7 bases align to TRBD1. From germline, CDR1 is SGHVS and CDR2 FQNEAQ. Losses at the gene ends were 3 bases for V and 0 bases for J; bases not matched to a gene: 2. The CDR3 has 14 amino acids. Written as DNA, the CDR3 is TGTGCCAGCAGCTTGACAGGGAGCTCCTACGAGCAGTACTTC. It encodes CASSLTGSSYEQYF. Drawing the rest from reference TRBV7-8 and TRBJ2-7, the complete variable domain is GAGVSQSPRYKVAKRGQDVALRCDPISGHVSLFWYQQALGQGPEFLTYFQNEAQLDKSGLPSDRFFAERPEGSVSTLKIQRTQQEDSAVYLCASSLTGSSYEQYFGPGTRLTVT.

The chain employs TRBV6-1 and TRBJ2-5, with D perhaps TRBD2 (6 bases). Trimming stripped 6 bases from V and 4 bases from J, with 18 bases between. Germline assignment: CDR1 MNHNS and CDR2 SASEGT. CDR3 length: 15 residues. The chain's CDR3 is CASSSLEGGGETQYF. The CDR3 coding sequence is TGTGCCAGCAGCTCCTTGGAGGGAGGAGGAGAGACCCAGTACTTC.

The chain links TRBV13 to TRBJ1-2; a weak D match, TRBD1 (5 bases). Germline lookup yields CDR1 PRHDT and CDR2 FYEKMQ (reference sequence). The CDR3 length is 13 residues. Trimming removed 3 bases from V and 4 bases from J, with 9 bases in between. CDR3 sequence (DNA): TGTGCCAGCAGCTTCGGGACTGCCTATGGCTACACCTTC. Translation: CASSFGTAYGYTF.

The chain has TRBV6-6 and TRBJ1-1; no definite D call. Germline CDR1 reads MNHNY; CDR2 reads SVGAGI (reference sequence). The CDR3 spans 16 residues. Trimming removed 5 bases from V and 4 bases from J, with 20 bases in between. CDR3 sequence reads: CASSHWTLKRGTEAFF. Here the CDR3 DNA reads TGTGCCAGCAGTCATTGGACTCTTAAGCGGGGCACTGAAGCTTTCTTT.

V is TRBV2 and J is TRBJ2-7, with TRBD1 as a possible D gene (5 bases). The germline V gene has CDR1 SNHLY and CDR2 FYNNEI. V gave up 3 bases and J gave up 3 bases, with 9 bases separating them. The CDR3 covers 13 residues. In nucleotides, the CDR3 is TGTGCCAGCAGTGATGTGACAGACTACGAGCAGTACTTC. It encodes CASSDVTDYEQYF.

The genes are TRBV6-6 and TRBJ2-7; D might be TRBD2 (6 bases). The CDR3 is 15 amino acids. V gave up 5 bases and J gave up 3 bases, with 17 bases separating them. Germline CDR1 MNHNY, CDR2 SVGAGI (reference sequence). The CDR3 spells CASSHPGTGNYEQYF. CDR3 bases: TGTGCCAGCAGTCACCCCGGGACTGGAAACTACGAGCAGTACTTC.

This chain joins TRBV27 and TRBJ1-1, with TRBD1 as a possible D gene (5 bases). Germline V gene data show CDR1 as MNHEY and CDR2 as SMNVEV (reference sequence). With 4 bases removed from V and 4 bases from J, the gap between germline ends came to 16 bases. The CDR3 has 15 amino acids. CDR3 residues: CASSSPPGGFTEAFF. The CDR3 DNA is TGTGCCAGCAGTTCTCCACCGGGGGGATTCACTGAAGCTTTCTTT.

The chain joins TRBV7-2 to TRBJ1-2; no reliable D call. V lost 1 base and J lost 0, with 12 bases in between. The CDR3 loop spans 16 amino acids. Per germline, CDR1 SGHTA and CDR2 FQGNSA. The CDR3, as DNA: TGTGCCAGCAGCTTAGGTCTTCAGATCGCTAACTATGGCTACACCTTC. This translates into CASSLGLQIANYGYTF.

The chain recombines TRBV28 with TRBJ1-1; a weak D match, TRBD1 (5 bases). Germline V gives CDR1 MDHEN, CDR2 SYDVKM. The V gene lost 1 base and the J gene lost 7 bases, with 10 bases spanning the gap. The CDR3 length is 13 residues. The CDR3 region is CASSLSGSDEAFF. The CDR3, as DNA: TGTGCCAGCAGTTTATCAGGGTCGGATGAAGCTTTCTTT.

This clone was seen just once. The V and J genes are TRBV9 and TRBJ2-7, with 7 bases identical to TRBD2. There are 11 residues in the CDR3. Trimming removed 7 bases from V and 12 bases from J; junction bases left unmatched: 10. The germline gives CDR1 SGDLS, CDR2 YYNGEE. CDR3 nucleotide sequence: TGTGCCAGCGGGGGGGACGGAGGCCGGTACTTC. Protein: CASGGDGGRYF.

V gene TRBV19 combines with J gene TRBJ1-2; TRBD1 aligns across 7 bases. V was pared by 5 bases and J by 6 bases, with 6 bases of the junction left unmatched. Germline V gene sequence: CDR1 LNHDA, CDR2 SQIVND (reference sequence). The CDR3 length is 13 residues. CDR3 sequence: CASSYRGRNGYTF. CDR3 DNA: TGTGCCAGTAGTTATAGGGGGCGCAATGGCTACACCTTC.

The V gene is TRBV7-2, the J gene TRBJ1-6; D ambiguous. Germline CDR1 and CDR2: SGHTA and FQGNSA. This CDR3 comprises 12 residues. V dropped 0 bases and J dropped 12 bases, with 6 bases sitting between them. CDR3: CASSLAEEPLHF. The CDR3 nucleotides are TGTGCCAGCAGCTTAGCGGAGGAACCCCTCCACTTT.

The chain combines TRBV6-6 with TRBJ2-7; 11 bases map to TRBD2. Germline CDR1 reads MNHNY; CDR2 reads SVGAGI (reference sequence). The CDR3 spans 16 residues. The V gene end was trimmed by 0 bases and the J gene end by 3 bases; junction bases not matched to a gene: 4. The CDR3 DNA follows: TGTGCCAGCAGTTACTCGACTACTAGCGGGAGCTACGAGCAGTACTTC. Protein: CASSYSTTSGSYEQYF.

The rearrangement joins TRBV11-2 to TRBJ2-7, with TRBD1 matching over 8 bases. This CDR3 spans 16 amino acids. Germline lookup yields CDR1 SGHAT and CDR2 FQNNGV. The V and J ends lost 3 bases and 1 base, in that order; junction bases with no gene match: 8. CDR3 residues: CASSLTLGQASYEQYF. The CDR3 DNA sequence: TGTGCCAGCAGCTTGACGTTGGGACAGGCTTCCTACGAGCAGTACTTC.

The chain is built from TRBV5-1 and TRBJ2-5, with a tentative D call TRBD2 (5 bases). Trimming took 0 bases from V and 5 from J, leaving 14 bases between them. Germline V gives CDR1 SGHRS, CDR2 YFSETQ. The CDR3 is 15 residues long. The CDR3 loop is CASSLEGSLGETQYF. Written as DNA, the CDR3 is TGCGCCAGCAGCTTGGAAGGCTCACTAGGGGAGACCCAGTACTTC.

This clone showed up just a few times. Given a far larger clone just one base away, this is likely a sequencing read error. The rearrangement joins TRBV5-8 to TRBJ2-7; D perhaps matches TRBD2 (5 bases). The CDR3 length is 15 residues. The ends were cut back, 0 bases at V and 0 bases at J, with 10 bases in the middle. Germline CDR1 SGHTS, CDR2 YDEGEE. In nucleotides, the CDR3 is TGTGCCAGCAGCTTGGGGACTCCCCGCTCCTACGAGCAGTACTTC. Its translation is CASSLGTPRSYEQYF.

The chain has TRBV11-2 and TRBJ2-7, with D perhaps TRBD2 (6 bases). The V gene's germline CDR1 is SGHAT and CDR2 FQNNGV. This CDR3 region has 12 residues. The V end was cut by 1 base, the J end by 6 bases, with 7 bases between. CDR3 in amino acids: CASSLGRAEQYF. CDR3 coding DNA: TGTGCCAGCAGCTTAGGGAGGGCCGAGCAGTACTTC.